This T cell receptor (beta chain) was recovered during a study of a mutant IDH1 vaccine in newly diagnosed glioma. As for the study in general: The treated group averaged about 39 years old and was around 60% male, roughly 38% female.

Study observations and caveats: Altogether, about 93% of patients exhibited vaccine-induced immune responses. Changes in the top peripheral T cell clonotypes seemingly had no bearing on pseudoprogression.

Regarding this clone: What it recognizes is unknown.

CDR1 is MGHDK, CDR2 SYGVNS, per germline. The V and J ends lost 7 bases and 3 bases respectively, with 7 bases between them. This CDR3 contains 11 residues. Data came from immunoSEQ multiplex PCR; TCRdb stores just in-frame clones and leaves some out. Among about 70,000 clones listed, around 88% were seen once. Time point indicated: baseline, week 1 (first vaccination visit). The treatment is: pre-vaccination baseline after standard-of-care therapy. This sequence was found in a woman aged 18-29 years with glioma. Some clones in this sample may be carry-over from other donors' samples. The chain has TRBV25-1 and TRBJ2-7; D uncertain. The sample here was peripheral blood mononuclear cells (PBMCs), taken from a glioma patient treated with radiotherapy, temozolomide or both. CDR3 sequence (DNA): TGTGCCAGCATGAGCATCTACGAGCAGTACTTC. Translation gives CASMSIYEQYF.